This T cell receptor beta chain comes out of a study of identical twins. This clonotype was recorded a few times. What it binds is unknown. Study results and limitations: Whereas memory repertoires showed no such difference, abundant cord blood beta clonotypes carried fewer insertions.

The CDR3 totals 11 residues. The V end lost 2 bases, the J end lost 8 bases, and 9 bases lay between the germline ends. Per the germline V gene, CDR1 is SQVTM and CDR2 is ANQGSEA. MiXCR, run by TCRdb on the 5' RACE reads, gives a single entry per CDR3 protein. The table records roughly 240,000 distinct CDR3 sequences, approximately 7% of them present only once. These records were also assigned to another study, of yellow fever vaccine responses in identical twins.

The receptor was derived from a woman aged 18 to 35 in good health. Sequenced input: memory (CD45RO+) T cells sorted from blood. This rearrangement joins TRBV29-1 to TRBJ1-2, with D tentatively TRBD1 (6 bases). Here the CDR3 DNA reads TGCAGCGTTGAACAGGGGAACGGCTACACCTTC. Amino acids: CSVEQGNGYTF.